Listed below are T cell receptor beta chains from one sample, sequenced in a study of cytomegalovirus exposure and HLA in healthy donors. Produced via immunoSEQ multiplex PCR; TCRdb's table is partial and in-frame only. The profile shows some 150,000 clones, about 77% of them singletons. The sequenced sample was PBMCs. The origin of the receptors is a woman in her forties or fifties in good health and CMV-seronegative. CDR3s leave out the opening cysteine and the closing phenylalanine or tryptophan. Fields, in order: J gene, clone size, V gene, CDR3 protein. Only part of the rows carry a size: once, few, many, or a class if the clone is expanded.

>TRBJ1-1|-|TRBV18
ASSPDSWFTEAF
>TRBJ1-5|once|TRBV4-3
ASSQDFYRLSNQPQH
>TRBJ2-7|-|TRBV5-1
ASSSTGGGNEQY
>TRBJ2-2|-|TRBV12-5
ASGLWGSNTGELF
>TRBJ1-1|few|TRBV7-8
ASSIRQIGRPNTEAF
>TRBJ1-1|-|TRBV6-6
ASSYSLRGEAF
>TRBJ2-4|-|TRBV28
ASSGGANIQY
>TRBJ1-5|-|TRBV6-1
ASSARGQGSNQPQH
>TRBJ2-3|-|TRBV7-2
ASSFFPGGGSRTDTQY
>TRBJ2-5|-|TRBV9
ASSVEGTATQETQY
>TRBJ2-6|-|TRBV7-3
ASSLSGSGANVLT
>TRBJ1-5|-|TRBV2
ASRVTTGGSHNQPQH
>TRBJ1-2|-|TRBV6-5
ASSPEPQDDYGYT
>TRBJ2-7|-|TRBV7-2
ASSLESLAGGGEQY
>TRBJ1-1|-|TRBV5-1
ASREQGPEAF
>TRBJ1-2|-|TRBV19
ASSFQGTIQGGYT
>TRBJ1-1|-|TRBV14
ASGLQGGTEAF
>TRBJ1-6|-|TRBV5-8
ASMGQGDLLYNSPLH
>TRBJ1-5|-|TRBV9
ASSAGTGGQPQH
>TRBJ2-7|-|TRBV4-2
ASSQDWGGLELYEQY
>TRBJ2-1|-|TRBV6-1
ASSEGRLGGGEQF
>TRBJ2-5|-|TRBV7-9
ASSLGWGEETQY
>TRBJ2-1|-|TRBV9
ASSAQSGSNEQF